The clone carrying this T cell receptor (beta chain) was found a few times. Antigen specificity is unknown. This may come from a read error, since a much larger clone is one base off. Germline V lookup: CDR1 DFQATT, CDR2 SNEGSKA (reference sequence). The CDR3 spans 14 residues. Trimming at V came to 3 bases and at J to 6 bases, leaving 9 bases not matched to a gene. The data stem from a study of breast tumors, draining lymph nodes, adjacent tissues. General study results and limits: Tumor repertoires ranked between lymph nodes and nontumor tissue in diversity, with V and J gene preferences. The lymph node origin of tumor T cells was framed as consistent with a hypothesis, not demonstrated.

Axillary draining lymph nodes of breast cancer patients supplied the node samples. TCRdb re-derived calls from the multiplex PCR reads in MiXCR, one entry per CDR3 protein. The sample lists 200,000 to 250,000 distinct CDR3 sequences, under 40% occurring once. J is TRBJ2-7 and V is TRBV20-1, with 9 bases lining up with TRBD2. The source is a female donor with breast cancer. Some clones in this sample may be carry-over from other donors' samples. Sequencing used axillary lymph node tissue. The CDR3 is CSARTGTSWSEQYF. Written as DNA, the CDR3 is TGCAGTGCTAGGACCGGGACTAGCTGGTCCGAGCAGTACTTC.